Listed below are T cell receptor beta chains from one sample, sequenced in a study of T cells in pancreatic ductal adenocarcinoma. The assay was immunoSEQ multiplex PCR, and TCRdb's table has in-frame clones only and misses some. The sample has some 20,000 clones, more than 70% seen once. Specimen: PBMCs. The receptors were sampled from a human donor with pancreatic ductal adenocarcinoma. Each CDR3 is given with its conserved first and last residue. The D gene is left open where the match is weak. Clone size is shown for a subset of rows, as once, few, many or a class of expanded clone.

-	TRBV9	-	TRBJ2-3	TGTGCCAGCAGCCCAGATGGGACTAGCACAGATACGCAGTATTTT	CASSPDGTSTDTQYF
-	TRBV30	-	TRBJ2-1	TGTGCCTGGAGTGTTCGGGGGACAGCCTACAATGAGCAGTTCTTC	CAWSVRGTAYNEQFF
TRBD1	TRBV28	few	TRBJ1-2	TGTGCCAGCAGTCCCAACCGGGCAGGGGGTATACGTGGCTACACCTTC	CASSPNRAGGIRGYTF
TRBD2	TRBV7-3	-	TRBJ2-3	TGTGCCAGCAGCTTGGGGACTAGCGGGGTCAGCACAGATACGCAGTATTTT	CASSLGTSGVSTDTQYF
-	TRBV6-5	-	TRBJ1-2	TGTGCCAGCAGTTACCGGGAGGACTATGGCTACACCTTC	CASSYREDYGYTF
-	TRBV7-3	-	TRBJ2-1	TGTGCCAGCAGCTTAATTCCCCGGGGGACCTACAATGAGCAGTTCTTC	CASSLIPRGTYNEQFF
-	TRBV6-5	-	TRBJ1-6	TGTGCCAGCGCAACAGGGTTATCACCCCTCCACTTT	CASATGLSPLHF
TRBD1	TRBV7-2	-	TRBJ2-7	TGTGCCAGCAGCTACGGGGGACAGGGGGCCCGTGCCTCTTCCTACGAGCAGTACTTC	CASSYGGQGARASSYEQYF
-	TRBV7-6	-	TRBJ1-5	TGTGCCAGCAGCAGTAACAGGGAAAGCAATCAGCCCCAGCATTTT	CASSSNRESNQPQHF
TRBD1	TRBV7-8	-	TRBJ2-7	TGTGCCAGCAGCCCGTGGACAGGGGACGACGAGCAGTACTTC	CASSPWTGDDEQYF
TRBD1	TRBV5-1	-	TRBJ1-4	TGCGCCAGCAACCCGGGACAGGGGTATGCTAATGAAAAACTGTTTTTT	CASNPGQGYANEKLFF
-	TRBV6-5	-	TRBJ1-1	TGTGCCAGCAGTTACCGGGGGGGAACGAACACTGAAGCTTTCTTT	CASSYRGGTNTEAFF
TRBD1	TRBV5-1	-	TRBJ1-1	TGCGCCAGCAGCCCGGCCGGGACAGGGGACACTGAAGCTTTCTTT	CASSPAGTGDTEAFF
-	TRBV4-2	once	TRBJ1-2	TGTGCCAGCAGCCAAGATCCAATGAACTATGGCTACACCTTC	CASSQDPMNYGYTF
-	TRBV28	few	TRBJ1-6	TGTGCCAGCACCTCGATTATGCAGGGGTGGGATTCACCCCTCCACTTT	CASTSIMQGWDSPLHF
-	TRBV6-4	-	TRBJ2-1	TGTGCCAGCAGTGCTACAGGGAGCTCCTACAATGAGCAGTTCTTC	CASSATGSSYNEQFF
TRBD1	TRBV6-1	once	TRBJ1-4	TGTGCCAGCAGTGAATATAGTGGCAGGGGGCGGACTAATGAAAAACTGTTTTTT	CASSEYSGRGRTNEKLFF
TRBD2	TRBV30	-	TRBJ2-1	TGTGCCTGGAGTGTTGGACTAGCGAATGAGCAGTTCTTC	CAWSVGLANEQFF
-	TRBV5-1	-	TRBJ1-4	TGCGCCAGCAGCCTAGACCCAATTGCAACTAATGAAAAACTGTTTTTT	CASSLDPIATNEKLFF
-	TRBV18	-	TRBJ1-1	TGTGCCAGCTCACCGGAGGAAACTAAAGCTTTCTTT	CASSPEETKAFF
TRBD1	TRBV6-6	-	TRBJ1-4	TGTGCCAGCAGCGAGGGACAGGTGCGCGAAAAACTGTTTTTT	CASSEGQVREKLFF
-	TRBV6-5	-	TRBJ1-5	TGTGCCAGCAGGCCGGGAGGCCCGGTACAGCCCCAGCATTTT	CASRPGGPVQPQHF
TRBD1	TRBV11-3	once	TRBJ1-3	TGTGCCAGCAGCCCTCGGGACAGGGGGATAGGAAACACCATATATTTT	CASSPRDRGIGNTIYF
-	TRBV4-1	-	TRBJ2-3	TGCGCCAGCAGCCAGGGGGCGAGCACAGATACGCAGTATTTT	CASSQGASTDTQYF
-	TRBV2	-	TRBJ2-2	TGTGCCAGCAGTGCCCGACAGATCACCGGGGAGCTGTTTTTT	CASSARQITGELFF
-	TRBV6-1	-	TRBJ1-2	TGTGCCAGCGAGCTTAACTATGGCTACACCTTC	CASELNYGYTF
-	TRBV4-1	-	TRBJ1-1	TGCGCCAGCAGCCAAGATCATGCGACTGAAGCTTTCTTT	CASSQDHATEAFF
TRBD1	TRBV19	-	TRBJ1-2	TGTGCCAGCCAGACAGGGGGCGAACCTAACTATGGCTACACCTTC	CASQTGGEPNYGYTF
TRBD2	TRBV7-9	-	TRBJ2-1	TGTGCCAGCAGCCGCGGGGGGGGGCGCTCCTACAATGAGCAGTTCTTC	CASSRGGGRSYNEQFF
-	TRBV7-2	-	TRBJ1-2	TGTGCCAGCAGCCGTAACAGCTATGGCTACACCTTC	CASSRNSYGYTF
TRBD2	TRBV19	-	TRBJ2-5	TGTGCCAGTAGCCCCGTGGGGGGGGAGACCCAGTACTTC	CASSPVGGETQYF
-	TRBV2	once	TRBJ2-7	TGTGCCAGCCGAGGGGATTCTGGGGCATCGGGGGACTTC	CASRGDSGASGDF
TRBD1	TRBV7-9	-	TRBJ1-2	TGTGCCAGCAGCCACTTGGACAGGGCCTATGGCTACACCTTC	CASSHLDRAYGYTF
-	TRBV6-1	-	TRBJ1-1	TGTGCCAGCAGTGAATGGCGGGGTGGCAATGAAGCTTTCTTT	CASSEWRGGNEAFF
-	TRBV7-2	once	TRBJ1-1	TGTGCCAGCAGCGAGGATATGAACACTGAAGCTTTCTTT	CASSEDMNTEAFF
-	TRBV6-1	-	TRBJ1-2	TGTGCCAGCAGTGAATTTCGAGCTAACTATGGCTACACCTTC	CASSEFRANYGYTF
TRBD1	TRBV6-5	-	TRBJ1-2	TGTGCCAGCAGTCGCCGGGACAGAGGTAAAGGCTACACCTTC	CASSRRDRGKGYTF
-	TRBV28	-	TRBJ2-5	TGTGCCAGCAGTTTATTAGGGGGAAGGCAAGAGACCCAGTACTTC	CASSLLGGRQETQYF
-	TRBV11-3	-	TRBJ2-2	TGTGCCAGCAGCTCAACACTAGCTACCGGGGAGCTGTTTTTT	CASSSTLATGELFF
TRBD2	TRBV4-2	-	TRBJ2-3	TGTGCCAGCAGCCAAGAATCCAGCGGGGGGGCATTGAGGACGCAGTATTTT	CASSQESSGGALRTQYF
TRBD1	TRBV27	-	TRBJ2-1	TGTGCCAGCACTCCCCTCCGGGACAGGGGGCTTAATGAGCAGTTCTTC	CASTPLRDRGLNEQFF
-	TRBV5-1	-	TRBJ1-1	TGCGCCAGCAGCTTGGACAGGTGGGAGAACACTGAAGCTTTCTTT	CASSLDRWENTEAFF
-	TRBV28	-	TRBJ2-1	TGTGCCAGCAGTTCATGGACAGAGCCTTGGGGGCAGTTCTTC	CASSSWTEPWGQFF
TRBD1	TRBV30	-	TRBJ1-4	TGTGCCTGGAGGGGGACAGGGGCAGCGGAAAAACTGTTTTTT	CAWRGTGAAEKLFF
-	TRBV11-3	-	TRBJ2-3	TGTGCCAGCAGCTCCTCCCCACAGGATCATACGCAGTATTTT	CASSSSPQDHTQYF